A selection of T cell receptor beta chains follows, all from one sample in a study of blood T cells in healthy people across ages. From the 5' RACE reads, TCRdb called clonotypes with MiXCR, one entry per CDR3 protein. This sample carries approximately 800,000 distinct CDR3 sequences, less than 80% of them seen once, and the ten largest clones take 28%. Sequencing was done on a sample of blood. These receptors came from a man aged 30-40 years in good health. CDR3s include the opening cysteine and the closing phenylalanine or tryptophan. Clone size is not always given. Where it is, it says once, few, many or a class for expanded clones.

CDR3 protein: CASSYGTAALYGYTF
V gene: TRBV7-2
clone size: -
J gene: TRBJ1-2

CDR3 protein: CASSLTDRVGYEQYF
V gene: TRBV13
clone size: -
J gene: TRBJ2-7

CDR3 protein: CASSQDFRDSFF
V gene: TRBV4-2
clone size: -
J gene: TRBJ1-1

CDR3 protein: CASSQGTGGVSYEQYF
V gene: TRBV4-2
clone size: once
J gene: TRBJ2-7

CDR3 protein: CASSPPGSERNYEQYF
V gene: TRBV7-6
clone size: -
J gene: TRBJ2-7

CDR3 protein: CASSATGGSTEAFF
V gene: TRBV9
clone size: -
J gene: TRBJ1-1

CDR3 protein: CASSQLAASTDTQYF
V gene: TRBV4-3
clone size: few
J gene: TRBJ2-3

CDR3 protein: CASSCSLRGGQETQYF
V gene: TRBV6-6
clone size: once
J gene: TRBJ2-5

CDR3 protein: CSASFYSQSAETQYF
V gene: TRBV20-1
clone size: -
J gene: TRBJ2-5

CDR3 protein: CASLMGDGLYEQYF
V gene: TRBV28
clone size: -
J gene: TRBJ2-7

CDR3 protein: CASSRATGSRYGYTF
V gene: TRBV14
clone size: -
J gene: TRBJ1-2

CDR3 protein: CASRTKDTQYF
V gene: TRBV4-2
clone size: -
J gene: TRBJ2-3

CDR3 protein: CASSPSQGAKETQYF
V gene: TRBV4-2
clone size: -
J gene: TRBJ2-5

CDR3 protein: CASSPPPGDSPLHF
V gene: TRBV18
clone size: -
J gene: TRBJ1-6

CDR3 protein: CASSESAPYEQYF
V gene: TRBV25-1
clone size: -
J gene: TRBJ2-7

CDR3 protein: CASSFSGEVETQYF
V gene: TRBV28
clone size: few
J gene: -

CDR3 protein: CASSVAGGGLTDTQYF
V gene: TRBV9
clone size: -
J gene: TRBJ2-3

CDR3 protein: CASVAIAKNIQYF
V gene: TRBV7-8
clone size: -
J gene: TRBJ2-4

CDR3 protein: CASSLVRRNVYEQYF
V gene: TRBV7-2
clone size: once
J gene: TRBJ2-7

CDR3 protein: CASSPEGQGGYTF
V gene: TRBV5-1
clone size: -
J gene: TRBJ1-2

CDR3 protein: CAISESNSPRDEQYF
V gene: TRBV10-3
clone size: -
J gene: TRBJ2-4

CDR3 protein: CASSWTSGAYEQYF
V gene: TRBV5-1
clone size: -
J gene: TRBJ2-7

CDR3 protein: CASSSTGDTDTQYF
V gene: TRBV7-9
clone size: -
J gene: TRBJ2-3

CDR3 protein: CASGRGPSTGDTQYF
V gene: TRBV6-5
clone size: -
J gene: TRBJ2-3

CDR3 protein: CASSFARTGANEQYF
V gene: TRBV12-3/TRBV12-4
clone size: -
J gene: TRBJ2-7

CDR3 protein: CASSQPDNEQFF
V gene: TRBV4-1
clone size: -
J gene: TRBJ2-1

CDR3 protein: CSVNPGRIQETQYF
V gene: TRBV29-1
clone size: -
J gene: TRBJ2-5

CDR3 protein: CSALQRGNEQFF
V gene: TRBV20-1
clone size: -
J gene: TRBJ2-1

CDR3 protein: CASSRTGGRDEKLFF
V gene: TRBV7-2
clone size: few
J gene: TRBJ1-4